This entry lists 11 T cell receptor beta chains sequenced from one sample in a study of cytomegalovirus exposure and HLA in healthy donors. Measured with immunoSEQ multiplex PCR; TCRdb has only the in-frame clones, and not every one. The sample has 250,000 to 350,000 clones, about 85% seen once. The sequencing sample was made of PBMCs. The receptors derive from a woman aged 25 to 39 in good health and CMV-seropositive.

This sequence joins TRBV9 and TRBJ2-1, with 14 bases lining up with TRBD2. V dropped 0 bases and J dropped 3; count of bases not matched to a gene: 8. The CDR3 sequence is 19 residues long. CDR1 is SGDLS, CDR2 YYNGEE, per germline. CDR3 sequence reads: CASSVASTSGGAFYNEQFF. The CDR3, as DNA: TGTGCCAGCAGCGTAGCCTCGACTAGCGGGGGGGCATTCTACAATGAGCAGTTCTTC.

This rearrangement joins TRBV15 to TRBJ2-7; D is uncertain. CDR1 LNHNV and CDR2 YYDKDF come from the germline V gene (reference sequence). This CDR3 region has 12 residues. V was clipped by 0 bases and J by 3 bases, with 3 bases between them. The CDR3 sequence is CATSRDVYEQYF. The DNA for the CDR3 is TGTGCCACCAGCAGAGATGTCTACGAGCAGTACTTC.

The chain joins TRBV30 to TRBJ2-3, with D uncertain. V lost 1 base and J lost 6, with 17 bases in between. CDR3 length: 15 amino acids. CDR1 is GTSNPN, CDR2 SVGIG, per germline (reference sequence). CDR3 bases: TGTGCCTGGAGTGGCGTGGCACTAACGAGGGATACGCAGTATTTT. Translated: CAWSGVALTRDTQYF.

This sequence joins TRBV15 and TRBJ2-5; D might be TRBD2 (6 bases). The CDR3 totals 16 residues. Germline values: CDR1 LNHNV, CDR2 YYDKDF (reference sequence). The germline V and J ends were trimmed by 4 bases and 4 bases, with 19 bases remaining between them. The CDR3 loop reads CATSKGGGVFGETQYF. The CDR3 nucleotides read TGTGCCACCAGCAAAGGTGGCGGGGTGTTTGGAGAGACCCAGTACTTC.

The chain joins TRBV4-1 to TRBJ2-7; D could derive from TRBD1 or TRBD2 (6 bases each). This CDR3 is 17 amino acids long. The germline gives CDR1 MGHRA, CDR2 YSYEKL. V lost 1 base and J lost 0, with 16 bases in between. The CDR3 nucleotides are TGCGCCAGCAGCCAAGGCATCGGGGGCATGAGCTCCTACGAGCAGTACTTC. Translating gives CASSQGIGGMSSYEQYF.

CDR3 protein: CASSPTGGSYEQYF. In DNA form, the CDR3 reads TGTGCCAGCAGTCCAACTGGGGGATCGTACGAGCAGTACTTC. The chain carries TRBV6-5 and TRBJ2-7; D might be TRBD1 or TRBD2, each matching 5 bases. The CDR3 has 14 residues. Germline loops: CDR1 MNHEY, CDR2 SVGAGI. Trimming removed 5 bases at V and 4 bases at J, with 15 bases between.

This sequence joins TRBV2 and TRBJ2-3; D remains ambiguous. The CDR3 length is 15 residues. Trimming removed 5 bases from V and 1 base from J, with 13 bases in between. CDR1 is SNHLY and CDR2 is FYNNEI in the germline V gene. CDR3 protein: CASSRVPRGTDTQYF. DNA of the CDR3: TGTGCCAGCAGTCGAGTACCCCGGGGCACAGATACGCAGTATTTT.

The rearrangement joins TRBV6-5 to TRBJ2-7; no clear D. Looked up from germline, CDR1 is MNHEY and CDR2 is SVGAGI. Trimming cost V 8 bases and J 1 base, with 6 bases left between them. The CDR3 is made up of 11 amino acids. CDR3 sequence (DNA): TGTGCCAGCGGACCTTCCTACGAGCAGTACTTC. This translates into CASGPSYEQYF.

This sequence joins TRBV18 and TRBJ1-3; TRBD1 agrees at 7 bases. The CDR3 is made up of 14 amino acids. Germline CDR1 KGHSH, CDR2 LQKENI. V gave up 2 bases and J gave up 4 bases; unmatched junction bases: 2. As DNA, the CDR3 is TGTGCCAGCTCACCAGACAGGGAAGGAAACACCATATATTTT. Protein product: CASSPDREGNTIYF.

The chain uses TRBV30 and TRBJ2-7; 11 bases line up with TRBD2. The CDR3 extends over 16 amino acids. Germline values: CDR1 GTSNPN, CDR2 SVGIG (reference sequence). The V and J ends lost 2 bases and 0 bases, in that order; junction bases with no gene match: 6. CDR3 in DNA: TGTGCCTGGAGTCCCGGGACTAGCGGAAGCTCCTACGAGCAGTACTTC. The encoded protein is CAWSPGTSGSSYEQYF.

This sequence joins TRBV4-3 and TRBJ2-5; D is unclear. V dropped 0 bases and J dropped 5 bases, with 7 bases sitting between them. This CDR3 region has 13 residues. Looked up from germline, CDR1 is LGHNA and CDR2 is YSLEER. The CDR3 region is CASSQDVSETQYF. The CDR3 region has the DNA TGCGCCAGCAGCCAAGATGTATCCGAGACCCAGTACTTC.